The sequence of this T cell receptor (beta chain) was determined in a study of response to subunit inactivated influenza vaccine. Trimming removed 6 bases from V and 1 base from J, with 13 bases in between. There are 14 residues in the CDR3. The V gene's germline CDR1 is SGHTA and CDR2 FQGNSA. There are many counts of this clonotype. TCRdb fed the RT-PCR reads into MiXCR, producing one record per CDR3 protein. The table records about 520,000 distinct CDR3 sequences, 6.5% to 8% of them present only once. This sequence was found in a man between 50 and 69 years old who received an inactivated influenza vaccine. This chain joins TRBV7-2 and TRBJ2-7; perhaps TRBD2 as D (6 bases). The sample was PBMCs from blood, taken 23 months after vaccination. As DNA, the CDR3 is TGTGCCAGCAGGGGCCCGGGGGTGTCCTACGAGCAGTACTTC. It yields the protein CASRGPGVSYEQYF.